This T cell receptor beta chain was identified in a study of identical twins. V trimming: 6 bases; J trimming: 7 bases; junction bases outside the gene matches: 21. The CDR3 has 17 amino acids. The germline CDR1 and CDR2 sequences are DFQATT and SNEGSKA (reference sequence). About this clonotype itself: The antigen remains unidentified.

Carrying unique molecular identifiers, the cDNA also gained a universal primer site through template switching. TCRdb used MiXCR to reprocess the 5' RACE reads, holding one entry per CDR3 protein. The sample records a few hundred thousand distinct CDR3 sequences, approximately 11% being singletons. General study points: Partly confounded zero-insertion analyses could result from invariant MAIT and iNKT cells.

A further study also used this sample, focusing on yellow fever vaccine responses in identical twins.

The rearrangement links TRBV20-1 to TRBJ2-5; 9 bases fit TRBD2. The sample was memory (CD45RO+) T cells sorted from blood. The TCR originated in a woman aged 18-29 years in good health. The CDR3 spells CSARSSWAGGTGGTQYF. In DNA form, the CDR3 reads TGCAGTGCCAGAAGTAGTTGGGCGGGAGGGACCGGCGGGACCCAGTACTTC.